This TCR beta chain is from a study of T cell responses to AZD1222 COVID-19 vaccine. Overall study findings and caveats: Possibly, clonal diversity was underestimated; donors were largely white British and included more females. Sampling captured repertoires only after the peak T cell response.

To note about this clone: Antigen unknown.

TCRdb's copy holds only in-frame clones and misses some; the assay was immunoSEQ multiplex PCR. The sample has more than 140,000 clones; around 91% are singletons. The sample in question was peripheral blood, obtained on day 0 of AZD1222 vaccination. The TCR originated in an adult in good health.

CDR3 loop: CASSPRGVPISPLHF. The CDR3 DNA sequence: TGTGCCAGCTCACCACGCGGCGTGCCTATCTCACCCCTCCACTTT. The chain combines TRBV18 with TRBJ1-6; no firm D call. The germline CDR1 and CDR2 sequences are KGHSH and LQKENI. Trimming pared 1 base from V and 10 bases from J, leaving 14 bases between. CDR3 length: 15 amino acids.